Each of the 27 T cell receptor beta chains below was sequenced from the same sample in a study of blood T cell repertoires in COVID-19. This table comes from immunoSEQ multiplex PCR, and its TCRdb copy is limited to in-frame clones, with some not included. This sample has about 440,000 clones; about nine tenths occur once, and the top ten carry 0.6%. Sample: PBMCs or T cells enriched from blood (not recorded which). The receptors come from a man younger than 30 who had recovered from COVID-19.

The chain is built from TRBV6-5 and TRBJ1-6; D possibly corresponds to TRBD1 (5 bases). The germline V gene has CDR1 MNHEY and CDR2 SVGAGI. CDR3 length: 15 amino acids. The V end was cut by 0 bases, the J end by 10 bases, with 13 bases between. The CDR3 spells CASSYSWGASSPLHF. Written as DNA, the CDR3 is TGTGCCAGCAGTTACTCGTGGGGCGCCTCGTCACCCCTCCACTTT.

The rearrangement links TRBV5-8 to TRBJ1-1; D is ambiguous. This CDR3 contains 15 residues. Germline V lookup: CDR1 SGHTS, CDR2 YDEGEE. The germline V and J ends were trimmed by 0 bases and 1 base, with 10 bases remaining between them. The DNA for the CDR3 is TGTGCCAGCAGCTTGGATTCGAGTCGGAACACTGAAGCTTTCTTT. The encoded protein is CASSLDSSRNTEAFF.

This clone was detected once. This chain links TRBV5-5 with TRBJ2-7; the match to TRBD1 covers 10 bases. Germline V CDR1 and CDR2: SGHKS, YYEKEE (reference sequence). The ends lost 5 bases at V and 4 bases at J; junction bases unmatched: 9. This CDR3 has 15 amino acids. The CDR3 protein is CASSSPGQGSYEQYF. In DNA, the CDR3 is TGTGCCAGCAGTTCCCCGGGACAGGGGTCATACGAGCAGTACTTC.

The CDR3 DNA follows: TGTGCCAGCAGCTTAGAAAACAGTAACTATGGCTACACCTTC. This encodes CASSLENSNYGYTF. The rearrangement uses TRBV7-2 and TRBJ1-2; no clear D. Germline V CDR1 and CDR2: SGHTA, FQGNSA. V gave up 1 base and J gave up 1 base, with 7 bases separating them. This CDR3 spans 14 amino acids. The full variable domain, its missing parts supplied by reference TRBV7-2 and TRBJ1-2, is GAGVSQSPSNKVTEKGKDVELRCDPISGHTALYWYRQSLGQGLEFLIYFQGNSAPDKSGLPSDRFSAERTGGSVSTLTIQRTQQEDSAVYLCASSLENSNYGYTFGSGTRLTVV.

This clone has just one count. The chain links TRBV5-1 to TRBJ1-1; D gene uncertain. Germline CDR1 SGHRS, CDR2 YFSETQ. This CDR3 is 14 amino acids long. Trimming left V 7 bases short and J 0 bases short, with 13 bases between. This CDR3 reads CASGPRNMNTEAFF. In nucleotides, the CDR3 is TGCGCCAGCGGGCCAAGAAACATGAACACTGAAGCTTTCTTT.

This chain uses TRBV5-1 with TRBJ2-7; weak D call: TRBD2 (6 bases). The CDR3 length is 17 residues. Germline CDR1 and CDR2: SGHRS and YFSETQ. Deletions cut 0 bases from V and 1 base from J, with 17 bases between. The CDR3 loop reads CASSLDPSDYPSYEQYF. For the CDR3, the DNA is TGCGCCAGCAGCTTGGACCCTTCGGACTACCCTTCCTACGAGCAGTACTTC.

The CDR3 spells CASSLNSYTEAFF. DNA of the CDR3: TGTGCCAGCAGTCTAAACAGCTACACTGAAGCTTTCTTT. The chain couples TRBV6-5 to TRBJ1-1; D ambiguous. The V and J ends lost 5 bases and 3 bases respectively, with 10 bases between them. This CDR3 contains 13 residues. From germline, CDR1 is MNHEY and CDR2 SVGAGI.

V is TRBV9 and J is TRBJ2-3; 10 bases line up with TRBD2. CDR1 SGDLS and CDR2 YYNGEE come from the germline V gene. CDR3 size: 19 residues. V lost 0 bases and J lost 3; bases outside the gene matches: 13. CDR3 region: CASSVGPSGGPFRTDTQYF. In nucleotides, the CDR3 is TGTGCCAGCAGCGTAGGTCCTAGCGGGGGACCTTTTAGAACAGATACGCAGTATTTT.

The rearrangement uses TRBV6-2 or TRBV6-3 and TRBJ1-6, with a possible D match to TRBD1 (6 bases). The V end was cut by 5 bases, the J end by 7 bases, with 18 bases between. CDR1 MNHEY and CDR2 SVGEGT come from the germline V gene. CDR3 length: 16 amino acids. CDR3: CASSQYQGILNSPLHF. The CDR3 nucleotides are TGTGCCAGCAGTCAATATCAGGGGATCCTAAATTCACCCCTCCACTTT.

This chain links TRBV11-3 with TRBJ2-1, with D perhaps TRBD1 (5 bases). Germline-derived CDR1 and CDR2 are SGHNT and YENEEA. The CDR3 spans 15 residues. Between the trimmed V and J ends, which lost 5 bases and 6 bases, there was a span of 17 bases. The CDR3 spells CASSPPPAGFNEQFF. As DNA, the CDR3 is TGTGCCAGCAGCCCGCCCCCCGCAGGGTTCAATGAGCAGTTCTTC.

The chain combines TRBV28 with TRBJ2-7, with D tentatively TRBD2 (6 bases). Germline V CDR1 and CDR2: MDHEN, SYDVKM. Deletions cut 7 bases from V and 4 bases from J, with 14 bases between. CDR3 size: 13 residues. The chain's CDR3 is CASNGGERYEQYF. In DNA form, the CDR3 reads TGTGCCAGCAACGGGGGAGAGAGGTACGAGCAGTACTTC.

This chain links TRBV5-1 with TRBJ2-3, with 13 bases that match TRBD2. V shed 0 bases and J 6 bases; nucleotides not matched to a gene: 13. The CDR3 is 19 amino acids. CDR1 and CDR2 (germline): SGHRS, YFSETQ. The CDR3 region is CASSLGTSGGLRGMDTQYF. The CDR3 nucleotides are TGCGCCAGCAGCTTGGGGACTAGCGGGGGCCTACGGGGTATGGATACGCAGTATTTT.

This rearrangement joins TRBV12-3 or TRBV12-4 to TRBJ2-5; D is ambiguous. This CDR3 has 13 amino acids. Trimming cost V 7 bases and J 3 bases, with 12 bases left between them. The CDR3 loop reads CASKRLREETQYF. CDR3 coding DNA: TGTGCCAGCAAGCGACTCCGGGAAGAGACCCAGTACTTC.

This clone was seen more than once but under ten times. The genes are TRBV7-9 and TRBJ1-4, with 8 bases matching TRBD1. Germline V CDR1 and CDR2: SEHNR, FQNEAQ (reference sequence). CDR3 length: 14 residues. J was trimmed by 10 bases and V by 0 bases; bases with no gene match: 4. This CDR3 is CASSLAYQGAKLFF. CDR3 in DNA: TGTGCCAGCAGCTTAGCTTATCAGGGGGCAAAACTGTTTTTT.

The rearrangement links TRBV29-1 to TRBJ1-1, with D perhaps TRBD1 (5 bases). The germline gives CDR1 SQVTM, CDR2 ANQGSEA. V lost 4 bases and J 3 bases, leaving 21 bases between the germline ends. The CDR3 contains 16 residues. CDR3 sequence: CSVVLLAAGFDTEAFF. DNA for the CDR3: TGCAGCGTTGTTCTCCTCGCGGCAGGGTTTGACACTGAAGCTTTCTTT.

The rearrangement links TRBV6-5 to TRBJ2-3; TRBD2 matches at 7 bases. V shed 6 bases, J shed 6 bases, and the junction held 9 bases outside the gene matches. The CDR3 runs to 14 residues. Germline CDR1 reads MNHEY; CDR2 reads SVGAGI. The chain's CDR3 is CASSRYGRRDTQYF. The CDR3 nucleotides are TGTGCCAGCAGCCGGTACGGGAGGCGGGATACGCAGTATTTT.

This rearrangement joins TRBV7-3 to TRBJ2-3; perhaps TRBD2 as D (6 bases). Trimming took 5 bases from V and 2 from J, leaving 17 bases between them. The CDR3 is made up of 16 amino acids. Per germline, CDR1 SGHTA and CDR2 FQGTGA. The CDR3 DNA reads TGTGCCAGCAGCCCCAGGCATAGCGGAGTCACAGATACGCAGTATTTT. Its protein is CASSPRHSGVTDTQYF.

The rearrangement uses TRBV30 and TRBJ2-7, with D perhaps TRBD2 (5 bases). Germline V gene lookup returns CDR1 GTSNPN and CDR2 SVGIG (reference sequence). Trimming pared 3 bases from V and 0 bases from J, leaving 12 bases between. The length of the CDR3 is 14 residues. CDR3 in DNA: TGTGCCTGGAGACTAGTTCCGGCCTCCTACGAGCAGTACTTC. Its translation: CAWRLVPASYEQYF.

This rearrangement joins TRBV7-3 to TRBJ1-3; 9 nucleotides align to TRBD1. Germline CDR1 SGHTA, CDR2 FQGTGA. The V gene end was trimmed by 2 bases and the J gene end by 1 base; junction bases not matched to a gene: 0. The CDR3 covers 15 residues. The chain's CDR3 is CASSLGTGSGNTIYF. The CDR3 coding sequence is TGTGCCAGCAGCTTAGGGACAGGGTCTGGAAACACCATATATTTT.

The chain employs TRBV2 and TRBJ2-5, with 9 positions matching TRBD2. The CDR3 extends over 15 amino acids. Germline V gene sequence: CDR1 SNHLY, CDR2 FYNNEI. The V and J ends lost 1 base and 4 bases, in that order; junction bases with no gene match: 4. CDR3: CASSEDELAGETQYF. CDR3 nucleotide sequence: TGTGCCAGCAGTGAAGATGAACTAGCGGGAGAGACCCAGTACTTC.

The rearrangement links TRBV29-1 to TRBJ2-1; D might be TRBD1 (5 bases). Germline V gives CDR1 SQVTM, CDR2 ANQGSEA. The CDR3 length is 13 residues. Trimming shortened V by 4 bases and J by 8 bases, and 15 bases separated the two germline ends. CDR3 DNA sequence: TGCAGCGTTGCAGGGAAGTGGGATGATGAGCAGTTCTTC. Its protein product is CSVAGKWDDEQFF.

This clone was found a few times. The rearrangement joins TRBV27 to TRBJ1-6; tentative D call: TRBD1 (6 bases). CDR1 MNHEY and CDR2 SMNVEV come from the germline V gene (reference sequence). The CDR3 runs to 15 residues. V was trimmed by 3 bases and J by 6 bases, leaving 12 bases between them. The CDR3 sequence: CASSLGAGFNSPLHF. The CDR3 DNA follows: TGTGCCAGCAGTTTGGGGGCGGGTTTTAATTCACCCCTCCACTTT.

The chain links TRBV5-1 to TRBJ2-5; D gene uncertain. The germline V gene has CDR1 SGHRS and CDR2 YFSETQ. V lost 1 base to trimming and J lost 2 bases, with 9 bases between them. There are 14 residues in the CDR3. The CDR3 sequence is CASSLYTAQETQYF. DNA for the CDR3: TGCGCCAGCAGCTTGTACACCGCTCAAGAGACCCAGTACTTC.

In its sample, this clone was seen once. This chain links TRBV2 with TRBJ1-2, with TRBD1 matching over 8 bases. Germline trimming cut 11 bases from V and 2 bases from J; bases unmatched to any gene: 10. CDR1 and CDR2 from the germline V gene are SNHLY and FYNNEI. The CDR3 spans 14 residues. Here the CDR3 DNA reads TGTGCCGGGCGGACAGGGCAGTCAAACTATGGCTACACCTTC. It translates to CAGRTGQSNYGYTF.

A single count supports this clone. The chain combines TRBV6-4 with TRBJ1-2, with 7 bases identical to TRBD1. This CDR3 region has 13 residues. V shed 3 bases and J 4 bases; nucleotides not matched to a gene: 2. Germline lookup yields CDR1 MRHNA and CDR2 SNTAGT. The CDR3 region has the DNA TGTGCCAGCAGTGAACAGGGGAGCTATGGCTACACCTTC. Its protein is CASSEQGSYGYTF.

The chain is built from TRBV28 and TRBJ1-1; D might be TRBD1 (5 bases). The CDR3 length is 15 residues. Germline V gene lookup returns CDR1 MDHEN and CDR2 SYDVKM. V was pared by 5 bases and J by 2 bases, with 15 bases between. CDR3 in amino acids: CASSDGRGRNTEAFF. Here the CDR3 DNA reads TGTGCCAGCAGTGATGGGAGGGGTCGAAACACTGAAGCTTTCTTT.

The chain uses TRBV27 and TRBJ2-7, with 7 positions matching TRBD1. The CDR3 consists of 14 residues. V trimming: 6 bases; J trimming: 6 bases; junction bases outside the gene matches: 11. Germline V gene data show CDR1 as MNHEY and CDR2 as SMNVEV (reference sequence). This CDR3 reads CASSPASTGAEQYF. In DNA, the CDR3 is TGTGCCAGCAGCCCGGCCTCAACAGGGGCCGAGCAGTACTTC.